This passage covers 23 T cell receptor beta chains from one sample sequenced in a study of CD8 T cells in ankylosing spondylitis. The study's findings and limits: Apparently characteristic of ankylosing spondylitis blood was a TCR beta motif (roughly eight highly homologous variants).

Using its own MiXCR run on the 5' RACE reads, TCRdb lists one record per CDR3 protein. The table has more than 600,000 distinct CDR3 sequences, roughly 19% seen once. The antigens of these receptors remain unknown. Sequenced sample: blood, either unsorted or a sorted T cell fraction (not recorded which). The receptors were sampled from a male donor with ankylosing spondylitis.

For the CDR3, the DNA is TGCAGCGTTGGAGGAGGTGGCACTGAAGCTTTCTTT. Amino acid sequence: CSVGGGGTEAFF. The chain is built from TRBV29-1 and TRBJ1-1; D not resolved. The CDR3 has 12 amino acids. The V gene's germline CDR1 is SQVTM and CDR2 ANQGSEA. V lost 4 bases to trimming and J lost 4 bases, with 10 bases between them.

The CDR3, as DNA: TGTGCCAGCGCCAGGACAGGGGGATTCGATACGCAGTATTTT. This codes for CASARTGGFDTQYF. V is TRBV12-3 or TRBV12-4 and J is TRBJ2-3; TRBD1 matches at 10 bases. The CDR3 contains 14 residues. J was trimmed by 6 bases and V by 8 bases; bases with no gene match: 8.

The rearrangement joins TRBV7-3 to TRBJ2-1; TRBD2 matches 10 bases. Unmatched junction bases numbered 4, after V lost 3 bases and J lost 8 bases. Germline values: CDR1 SGHTA, CDR2 FQGTGA. There are 14 residues in the CDR3. This CDR3 reads CASSLASGGHEQFF. CDR3 in DNA: TGTGCCAGCAGCTTGGCTAGCGGGGGCCATGAGCAGTTCTTC.

A word on this clonotype: Germline is not matched at one junction end, which may reflect a read error. The chain combines TRBV10-1 with TRBJ2-5; no clear D. This CDR3 region has 12 residues. The germline CDR1 and CDR2 sequences are WNHNN and SYGVQD (reference sequence). Written as DNA, the CDR3 is TGCGCCAGCAGCCAAGGGCAAGAGATCCAGTACTTC. Amino acids: CASSQGQEIQYF.

The chain has TRBV12-3 or TRBV12-4 and TRBJ1-2, with TRBD1 matching over 11 bases. V lost 6 bases and J lost 6; bases outside the gene matches: 9. The CDR3 contains 15 residues. CDR3 nucleotide sequence: TGTGCCAGCAGGGCCGGACAGGGGGCCGTCGATGGCTACACCTTC. Translating gives CASRAGQGAVDGYTF.

This clonotype has just a few counts. The chain employs TRBV24-1 and TRBJ2-1, with TRBD2 matching 16 bases. The germline V gene encodes CDR1 KGHDR and CDR2 SFDVKD. The CDR3 contains 20 residues. V lost 4 bases and J lost 3; bases outside the gene matches: 11. DNA of the CDR3: TGTGCCACCAGTGACGCCCCCGGGACTAGCGGGGGGGAGGACTACAATGAGCAGTTCTTC. Its translation is CATSDAPGTSGGEDYNEQFF.

The sample holds many counts of this clonotype. The chain has TRBV7-6 and TRBJ1-6; D gene ambiguous. Trimming removed 1 base at V and 0 bases at J, with 4 bases between. The CDR3 is 15 residues long. The V gene's germline CDR1 is SGHVS and CDR2 FNYEAQ. The CDR3 DNA sequence: TGTGCCAGCAGCTTAGTGAGCTCCTATAATTCACCCCTCCACTTT. It translates to CASSLVSSYNSPLHF.

The chain carries TRBV5-1 and TRBJ2-1; D unclear. Germline CDR1 and CDR2: SGHRS and YFSETQ. The CDR3 is made up of 13 amino acids. Trimming shortened V by 1 base and J by 9 bases, and 11 bases separated the two germline ends. The DNA for the CDR3 is TGCGCCAGCAGCTTGCTTGGGGAAGCTGAGCAGTTCTTC. This encodes CASSLLGEAEQFF.

The sample holds a few counts of this clonotype. The chain carries TRBV6-2 or TRBV6-3 and TRBJ2-2; 7 positions match TRBD2. CDR1 and CDR2 (germline): MNHEY, SVGEGT. This CDR3 is 15 amino acids long. V was pared by 7 bases and J by 2 bases, with 7 bases of the junction left unmatched. Here the CDR3 reads CASTGTTINTGELFF. The CDR3 DNA reads TGTGCCAGCACCGGGACTACTATTAACACCGGGGAGCTGTTTTTT.

V and J are TRBV7-9 and TRBJ2-1, with D possibly matching TRBD1 (6 bases). V lost 5 bases and J 3 bases, leaving 14 bases between the germline ends. CDR1 is SEHNR and CDR2 is FQNEAQ in the germline V gene (reference sequence). This CDR3 is built from 15 residues. CDR3 DNA: TGTGCCAGCAGCGCCCCAGGGGCAGGCTACAATGAGCAGTTCTTC. Protein: CASSAPGAGYNEQFF.

The chain links TRBV7-9 to TRBJ1-4; 7 nucleotides match TRBD1. The germline V gene encodes CDR1 SEHNR and CDR2 FQNEAQ (reference sequence). This CDR3 has 14 residues. J lost 5 bases, V lost 5 bases, and 5 bases had no gene match. The CDR3 sequence: CASSRQGRNEKLFF. The CDR3 bases are TGTGCCAGCAGCCGACAGGGTCGAAATGAAAAACTGTTTTTT.

The chain combines TRBV18 with TRBJ2-3; D gene ambiguous. This CDR3 has 15 residues. The germline CDR1 and CDR2 sequences are KGHSH and LQKENI. The V end was cut by 2 bases, the J end by 2 bases, with 11 bases between. CDR3 protein: CASSPYYGTTDTQYF. The CDR3 region has the DNA TGTGCCAGCTCACCATACTATGGAACCACAGATACGCAGTATTTT.

This clonotype has just a few counts. The chain joins TRBV20-1 to TRBJ2-7; D possibly corresponds to TRBD2 (6 bases). Germline CDR1 reads DFQATT; CDR2 reads SNEGSKA (reference sequence). The CDR3 totals 12 residues. V gave up 6 bases and J gave up 2 bases, with 11 bases separating them. CDR3 loop: CSAGGPTYEQYF. The CDR3 DNA sequence: TGCAGTGCGGGGGGACCGACCTACGAGCAGTACTTC.

This clonotype was detected a few times. The chain carries TRBV6-1 and TRBJ2-7, with unresolved D. Trimming stripped 7 bases from V and 1 base from J, with 20 bases between. CDR3 length: 16 residues. Germline V gene data show CDR1 as MNHNS and CDR2 as SASEGT. The CDR3 DNA reads as TGTGCCAGCACTACCGCTCGGGCAAGTGGATCCTACGAGCAGTACTTC. Protein sequence: CASTTARASGSYEQYF.

This chain joins TRBV7-2 and TRBJ1-1; D not resolved. The CDR3 is 17 amino acids. V dropped 1 base and J dropped 1 base, with 16 bases sitting between them. Germline-derived CDR1 and CDR2 are SGHTA and FQGNSA. CDR3 coding DNA: TGTGCCAGCAGCTTAGGGACCGAGGGAGGGTCGAACACTGAAGCTTTCTTT. Translation gives CASSLGTEGGSNTEAFF.

This clonotype has just a few counts. The CDR3 DNA is TGTGCCAGCAGCGCCGGACGGGGGCATACTGAAGCTTTCTTT. This sequence encodes CASSAGRGHTEAFF. The chain is built from TRBV3-1 and TRBJ1-1, with a weak D call TRBD1 (6 bases). CDR1 LGHDT and CDR2 YNNKEL come from the germline V gene (reference sequence). Trimming shortened V by 5 bases and J by 5 bases, and 15 bases separated the two germline ends. The CDR3 has 14 residues.

This clonotype appeared a few times. Without the conserved terminal phenylalanine or tryptophan, this CDR3 likely stems from a read error. The CDR3 here is CASAGTANTEAFL. The CDR3 DNA follows: TGTGCCAGCGCCGGGACGGCGAACACTGAAGCTTTCCTT. The J gene is TRBJ1-1, the V gene TRBV19, with D perhaps TRBD1 (5 bases). The CDR3 is 13 amino acids. V was cut by 9 bases and J by 1 base, with 12 bases left in between. The V gene's germline CDR1 is LNHDA and CDR2 SQIVND (reference sequence).

The chain combines TRBV13 with TRBJ2-2, with D hard to call. There are 13 residues in the CDR3. CDR1 is PRHDT, CDR2 FYEKMQ, per germline (reference sequence). With 5 bases removed from V and 10 bases from J, the gap between germline ends came to 14 bases. CDR3: CASSLNPSEELFF. The CDR3 region has the DNA TGTGCCAGCAGCCTCAATCCGTCTGAGGAGCTGTTTTTT.

There are a few counts of this clonotype. V usage is TRBV29-1 and J usage is TRBJ1-3; no firm D call. Trimming took off 6 bases at V and 0 bases at J, with 18 bases between the two ends. From germline, CDR1 is SQVTM and CDR2 ANQGSEA. The CDR3 is made up of 16 amino acids. CDR3 sequence reads: CSVGRWEASSGNTIYF. The CDR3, as DNA: TGCAGCGTGGGTCGTTGGGAGGCGAGCTCTGGAAACACCATATATTTT. Supplemented by reference TRBV29-1 and TRBJ1-3, the full variable domain reads SAVISQKPSRDICQRGTSLTIQCQVDSQVTMMFWYRQQPGQSLTLIATANQGSEATYESGFVIDKFPISRPNLTFSTLTVSNMSPEDSSIYLCSVGRWEASSGNTIYFGEGSWLTVV.

This clonotype has ten or more counts. This chain connects TRBV5-8 to TRBJ1-1; D is unclear. Trimming removed 2 bases at V and 6 bases at J, with 14 bases between. The germline V gene encodes CDR1 SGHTS and CDR2 YDEGEE. The CDR3 consists of 14 residues. In nucleotides, the CDR3 is TGTGCCAGCAGCTTTGTGCCTGAGCACCCTGAAGCTTTCTTT. Protein product: CASSFVPEHPEAFF.

The chain joins TRBV25-1 to TRBJ1-2, with a possible D match to TRBD1 (5 bases). The germline CDR1 and CDR2 sequences are MGHDK and SYGVNS. The ends were cut back, 8 bases at V and 8 bases at J, with 15 bases in the middle. This CDR3 spans 12 amino acids. CDR3 amino acids: CASRDRLEGYTF. The CDR3 coding sequence is TGTGCCAGCCGGGACCGTCTGGAAGGCTACACCTTC.

The chain combines TRBV30 with TRBJ1-1; tentatively, D is TRBD1 (6 bases). Trimming took off 3 bases at V and 4 bases at J, with 15 bases between the two ends. CDR1 GTSNPN and CDR2 SVGIG come from the germline V gene (reference sequence). There are 14 residues in the CDR3. The CDR3 DNA reads as TGTGCCTGGAGAAGACAGGCGAAAGTCACTGAAGCTTTCTTT. It translates to CAWRRQAKVTEAFF.

The CDR3 reads CASKDPGQGFGEQYF. The DNA of the CDR3 is TGTGCCAGCAAAGACCCCGGGCAGGGGTTCGGAGAGCAGTACTTC. This sequence joins TRBV6-2 or TRBV6-3 and TRBJ2-7; TRBD1 is a possible D gene (6 bases). V was pared by 7 bases and J by 7 bases, with 23 bases between. Germline CDR1 reads MNHEY; CDR2 reads SVGEGT. There are 15 residues in the CDR3.